Sequencing of this TCR beta chain was carried out in a study of T cells in Graves' hyperthyroidism and ophthalmopathy. Diagnosing involved the use of clinical symptoms, serum thyroxine and TRAb, thyroid ultrasound and orbital computed tomography. Germline CDR1 LNHDA, CDR2 SQIVND (reference sequence). J gave up 5 bases and V 3 bases, and 14 bases lay outside the gene matches. CDR3 length: 17 residues. This clonotype came up many times. Its antigen remains unknown. Study-wide results and limits: The model's output predicted ophthalmopathy at a median of around 6.9 months prior to onset. Through a model of 13 V-J features, ophthalmopathy was separated from stable hyperthyroidism.

RNA transcripts gave rise to amplified TCR beta CDR3 regions. When the TCR CDR3 underwent first-round RT-PCR, the HTBI primer set was used. One entry per CDR3 protein, called by TCRdb with MiXCR from the multiplex PCR reads. The table includes around 55,000 distinct CDR3 sequences, less than 60% detected once. This chain uses TRBV19 with TRBJ2-3; 7 nucleotides agree with TRBD2. Input material: blood. The source of this sequence is a woman between 45 and 60 years old with Graves' ophthalmopathy. CDR3: CASSIALWREYEDTQYF. DNA for the CDR3: TGTGCCAGTAGTATTGCCCTCTGGCGGGAGTATGAAGATACGCAGTATTTT.